The sequence of this T cell receptor (beta chain) was determined in a study of blood T cell repertoires in COVID-19. Study-wide background: Samples of COVID-19 (acute and convalescent) were obtained from the United States, Italy and Spain. Sample material is recorded as cDNA or gDNA derived from T cells, B-cell-depleted T cells, or PBMCs.

Germline-derived CDR1 and CDR2 are LGHDT and YNNKEL (reference sequence). V lost 4 bases and J lost 4, with 14 bases in between. The CDR3 spans 14 residues. Generated by immunoSEQ multiplex PCR, the TCRdb table keeps only in-frame clones and is missing some. The data show 60,000 to 90,000 clones, more than 80% seen once. The origin of this receptor is an elderly woman with acute or convalescent COVID-19. The material sequenced was peripheral blood. The chain is built from TRBV3-1 (or the pseudogene TRBV3-2) and TRBJ2-7; D is unclear. In DNA form, the CDR3 reads TGTGCCAGCAGCCTCGAAGCCCCCCGTTACGAGCAGTACTTC. Its translation: CASSLEAPRYEQYF.